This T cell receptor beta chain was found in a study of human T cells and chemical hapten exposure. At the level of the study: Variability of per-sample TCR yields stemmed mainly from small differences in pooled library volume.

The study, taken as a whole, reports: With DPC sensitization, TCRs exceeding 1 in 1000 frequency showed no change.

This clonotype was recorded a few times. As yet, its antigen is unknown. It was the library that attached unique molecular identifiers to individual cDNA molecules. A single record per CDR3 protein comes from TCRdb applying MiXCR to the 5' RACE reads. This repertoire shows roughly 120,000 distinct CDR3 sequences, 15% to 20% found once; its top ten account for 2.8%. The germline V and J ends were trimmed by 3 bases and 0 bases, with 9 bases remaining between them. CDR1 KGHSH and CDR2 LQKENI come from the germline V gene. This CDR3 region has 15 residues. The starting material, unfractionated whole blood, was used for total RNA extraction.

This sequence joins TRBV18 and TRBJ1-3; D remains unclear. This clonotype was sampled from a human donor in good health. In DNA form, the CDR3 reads TGTGCCAGCTCACCGAGTCGCCACTCTGGAAACACCATATATTTT. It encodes CASSPSRHSGNTIYF.